The 16 T cell receptor beta chains listed next were all sequenced from one sample in a study of T cells expressing NK-cell markers. Each CDR3 protein gets one entry in TCRdb, which reprocessed the 5' RACE reads and gives no DNA. The sample shows 300,000 to 500,000 distinct CDR3 sequences, and 9.5% to 12% sits with its ten largest clones. The specimen was blood T cells: a sorted CD56 or NKG2C T cell subset, CD4+ or CD8+ T cells, or bulk PBMC T cells (not recorded which). The receptors come from a woman aged 50 to 65 in good health.

This chain connects TRBV5-1 to TRBJ2-5; TCRdb designates TRBD1, a call that cannot be tested without DNA. CDR3 length: 16 residues. Germline assignment: CDR1 SGHRS and CDR2 YFSETQ. The CDR3 loop is CASSFSPGGSLETQYF.

CDR3 in amino acids: CASGYRGGTEAFF. The chain employs TRBV11-2 and TRBJ1-1; TCRdb gives TRBD1 as the D gene, but with no DNA this cannot be confirmed. This CDR3 spans 13 amino acids. In germline, CDR1 is SGHAT, CDR2 FQNNGV.

The chain is built from TRBV4-2 and TRBJ2-3; TCRdb indicates TRBD2, and absent DNA this call remains unverified. The CDR3 has 18 amino acids. The germline gives CDR1 LGHNA, CDR2 YNFKEQ. The CDR3 sequence is CASSQDKASGRHTDTQYF.

This sequence joins TRBV20-1 and TRBJ1-5. Germline lookup yields CDR1 DFQATT and CDR2 SNEGSKA (reference sequence). The CDR3 is made up of 15 amino acids. The CDR3 spells CSARDRGTSLRPQHF.

This chain joins TRBV25-1 and TRBJ2-1; TCRdb outputs TRBD1, but without DNA this stays unchecked. CDR1 and CDR2 from the germline V gene are MGHDK and SYGVNS. CDR3 length: 15 residues. This CDR3 is CASSESGTGRRDQFF.

The chain has TRBV9 and TRBJ2-7. CDR1 and CDR2 (germline): SGDLS, YYNGEE. The CDR3 totals 14 residues. This chain's CDR3 is CASSVAQGSYEQYF.

The gene calls are TRBV20-1 and TRBJ2-1. Germline V CDR1 and CDR2: DFQATT, SNEGSKA (reference sequence). CDR3 length: 14 residues. The CDR3: CSALRTSIYNEQFF.

The V and J genes are TRBV29-1 and TRBJ1-2; the TCRdb D gene call, TRBD1, has no DNA to confirm it. CDR1 and CDR2 from the germline V gene are SQVTM and ANQGSEA. The CDR3 consists of 11 residues. The CDR3 region is CSALGDYGYTF.

The chain is built from TRBV11-2 and TRBJ1-2; TCRdb calls TRBD1, which cannot be checked without DNA. This CDR3 has 16 residues. Germline-derived CDR1 and CDR2 are SGHAT and FQNNGV. CDR3 residues: CASSLGPGGAFYGYTF.

This sequence joins TRBV12-3 or TRBV12-4 and TRBJ2-1; TCRdb outputs TRBD2, but without DNA this stays unchecked. The CDR3 consists of 13 residues. The CDR3 sequence is CASGRRSYNEQFF.

The rearrangement links TRBV20-1 to TRBJ2-1; lacking DNA, the TRBD2 call made by TCRdb goes unchecked. Per the germline V gene, CDR1 is DFQATT and CDR2 is SNEGSKA (reference sequence). CDR3 size: 17 residues. CDR3 sequence reads: CSASSGLAGGPIHEQFF.

The chain uses TRBV7-9 and TRBJ2-2; TCRdb's assignment of TRBD1 cannot be checked, as there is no DNA. This CDR3 has 17 amino acids. Germline V gene data show CDR1 as SEHNR and CDR2 as FQNEAQ (reference sequence). Here the CDR3 reads CASSRDRSITGTGELFF.

The chain joins TRBV6-2 or TRBV6-3 to TRBJ1-5; TCRdb indicates TRBD1, and absent DNA this call remains unverified. The CDR3 sequence is 18 residues long. CDR1 is MNHEY and CDR2 is SVGEGT in the germline V gene. The CDR3 spells CASSYSNGQGRNNQPQHF.

J is TRBJ2-1 and V is TRBV3-1. Germline V gives CDR1 LGHDT, CDR2 YNNKEL (reference sequence). This CDR3 has 14 residues. This CDR3 is CASSQDLDREEQFF.

V and J are TRBV6-5 and TRBJ2-7; no DNA is available, so the TRBD2 call from TCRdb remains unchecked. CDR1 MNHEY and CDR2 SVGAGI come from the germline V gene. The CDR3 contains 17 residues. The CDR3 sequence is CASSYFPGTGRNYEQYF.

The chain recombines TRBV5-1 with TRBJ1-3; there is no DNA to check the TCRdb D call of TRBD1. The CDR3 runs to 15 residues. Germline CDR1 and CDR2: SGHRS and YFSETQ. Here the CDR3 reads CASSWGDNSGNTIYF. Supplemented by reference TRBV5-1 and TRBJ1-3, the full variable domain reads KAGVTQTPRYLIKTRGQQVTLSCSPISGHRSVSWYQQTPGQGLQFLFEYFSETQRNKGNFPGRFSGRQFSNSRSEMNVSTLELGDSALYLCASSWGDNSGNTIYFGEGSWLTVV.